These 30 T cell receptor beta chains share one sample of origin, sequenced in a study of T cell responses to AZD1222 COVID-19 vaccine. The table came from immunoSEQ multiplex PCR; TCRdb's copy has only in-frame clones and leaves some out. The table shows approximately 180,000 clones, with 85% to 95% occurring only once. The specimen was peripheral blood, collected 28 days after the second dose of the MenACWY control vaccine. The receptors shown here come from an adult who received the MenACWY meningococcal vaccine as a control.

The genes are TRBV5-1 and TRBJ2-5; unclear D gene. There are 14 residues in the CDR3. Trimming shortened V by 2 bases and J by 2 bases, and 10 bases separated the two germline ends. From germline, CDR1 is SGHRS and CDR2 YFSETQ. CDR3 in amino acids: CASSFRADQETQYF. The CDR3 nucleotides are TGCGCCAGCAGCTTCCGGGCCGATCAAGAGACCCAGTACTTC. The variable domain in full, completed from reference TRBV5-1 and TRBJ2-5, reads KAGVTQTPRYLIKTRGQQVTLSCSPISGHRSVSWYQQTPGQGLQFLFEYFSETQRNKGNFPGRFSGRQFSNSRSEMNVSTLELGDSALYLCASSFRADQETQYFGPGTRLLVL.

This chain joins TRBV5-1 and TRBJ2-7, with 11 bases aligning to TRBD2. Germline CDR1 is SGHRS and CDR2 is YFSETQ. J lost 4 bases, V lost 4 bases, and 7 bases had no gene match. The CDR3 loop spans 15 amino acids. The DNA for the CDR3 is TGCGCCAGCAGCCTAGGTAGCGGGGGGGATTACGAGCAGTACTTC. This translates into CASSLGSGGDYEQYF. Together with reference TRBV5-1 and TRBJ2-7, the CDR3 gives the full variable domain: KAGVTQTPRYLIKTRGQQVTLSCSPISGHRSVSWYQQTPGQGLQFLFEYFSETQRNKGNFPGRFSGRQFSNSRSEMNVSTLELGDSALYLCASSLGSGGDYEQYFGPGTRLTVT.

This chain links TRBV5-6 with TRBJ2-1, with unresolved D. Per germline, CDR1 SGHDT and CDR2 YYEEEE. The ends were cut back, 0 bases at V and 3 bases at J, with 1 base in the middle. CDR3 length equals 12 residues. The CDR3 spells CASSLVYNEQFF. CDR3 in DNA: TGTGCCAGCAGCTTGGTCTACAATGAGCAGTTCTTC.

The table lists this clone with a count of one. V gene TRBV13 combines with J gene TRBJ2-1; the D gene is possibly TRBD2 (7 bases). V was pared by 1 base and J by 6 bases, with 13 bases between. From germline, CDR1 is PRHDT and CDR2 FYEKMQ (reference sequence). The CDR3 length is 15 residues. CDR3 protein: CASSLEGEGSNEQFF. DNA for the CDR3: TGTGCCAGCAGCTTAGAGGGGGAGGGGTCCAATGAGCAGTTCTTC.

The rearrangement links TRBV28 to TRBJ1-2; unclear D gene. The ends were cut back, 6 bases at V and 5 bases at J, with 13 bases in the middle. CDR3 size: 13 residues. Germline CDR1 reads MDHEN; CDR2 reads SYDVKM. CDR3 amino acids: CASSDAGGYGYTF. CDR3 DNA sequence: TGTGCCAGCAGCGACGCCGGTGGGTATGGCTACACCTTC.

The chain couples TRBV20-1 to TRBJ2-1, with a possible D match to TRBD2 (5 bases). This CDR3 spans 11 amino acids. V was pared by 2 bases and J by 8 bases, with 7 bases between. In germline, CDR1 is DFQATT, CDR2 SNEGSKA (reference sequence). The CDR3 region is CSARTRDEQFF. The CDR3 DNA follows: TGCAGTGCTAGAACTAGGGATGAGCAGTTCTTC.

The rearrangement uses TRBV5-5 and TRBJ1-1; possible D gene TRBD1, 5 bases. The CDR3 loop spans 14 amino acids. CDR1 is SGHKS and CDR2 is YYEKEE in the germline V gene (reference sequence). V lost 4 bases, J lost 4 bases, and 14 bases lay in between. The CDR3 region has the DNA TGTGCCAGCAGCCTTCGAAGGGGCGTCACTGAAGCTTTCTTT. Translation: CASSLRRGVTEAFF.

The chain employs TRBV18 and TRBJ2-7, with 7 nucleotides matching TRBD1. After removal of 5 bases from V and 4 bases from J, the junction contained 5 bases not matched to a gene. The CDR3 totals 13 residues. The germline V gene encodes CDR1 KGHSH and CDR2 LQKENI. The CDR3 sequence is CASSRQGSYEQYF. Written as DNA, the CDR3 is TGTGCCAGCTCAAGACAGGGATCATACGAGCAGTACTTC.

This chain uses TRBV7-8 with TRBJ1-1; 9 bases are shared with TRBD1. The junction had 5 bases not matched to a gene; V was cut back by 2 bases and J by 4 bases. There are 15 residues in the CDR3. Germline CDR1 SGHVS, CDR2 FQNEAQ. CDR3 in DNA: TGTGCCAGCAGCTTATATGACAGGGGGAGCACTGAAGCTTTCTTT. This translates into CASSLYDRGSTEAFF.

V gene TRBV7-2 combines with J gene TRBJ1-1, with a weak D call TRBD1 (6 bases). V lost 5 bases and J lost 1, with 8 bases in between. The CDR3 contains 13 residues. Germline CDR1 is SGHTA and CDR2 is FQGNSA. CDR3 coding DNA: TGTGCCAGCAGCGGACAGTCGAACACTGAAGCTTTCTTT. Translation gives CASSGQSNTEAFF.

The V gene is TRBV19, the J gene TRBJ2-5; D perhaps matches TRBD2 (6 bases). The CDR3 covers 13 residues. Per germline, CDR1 LNHDA and CDR2 SQIVND (reference sequence). The germline V and J ends were trimmed by 5 bases and 4 bases, with 11 bases remaining between them. The CDR3 protein is CASSPGGRETQYF. As DNA, the CDR3 is TGTGCCAGTAGTCCCGGAGGGCGAGAGACCCAGTACTTC. The full variable domain, completed using reference TRBV19 and TRBJ2-5, is DGGITQSPKYLFRKEGQNVTLSCEQNLNHDAMYWYRQDPGQGLRLIYYSQIVNDFQKGDIAEGYSVSREKKESFPLTVTSAQKNPTAFYLCASSPGGRETQYFGPGTRLLVL.

The genes are TRBV6-2 or TRBV6-3 and TRBJ2-3; D could derive from TRBD1 or TRBD2 (5 bases each). The germline V gene has CDR1 MNHEY and CDR2 SVGEGT. The CDR3 is 12 residues long. Between the trimmed V and J ends, which lost 4 bases and 9 bases, there was a span of 11 bases. The CDR3 region has the DNA TGTGCCAGCAGTTCCCAGGGACGAACGCAGTATTTT. Its translation is CASSSQGRTQYF.

This clone has a single count. V gene TRBV6-4 combines with J gene TRBJ1-5; D is perhaps TRBD1 (5 bases). Germline CDR1 and CDR2: MRHNA and SNTAGT. The CDR3 has 15 amino acids. V shed 4 bases and J shed 5 bases, with 15 bases lying between them. Here the CDR3 reads CASSGTGRAYQPQHF. The CDR3 DNA reads TGTGCCAGCAGTGGGACTGGCAGGGCCTATCAGCCCCAGCATTTT.

The chain employs TRBV4-1 and TRBJ1-1, with TRBD1 matching 7 bases. From germline, CDR1 is MGHRA and CDR2 YSYEKL. CDR3 size: 17 residues. The V and J ends lost 4 bases and 0 bases, in that order; junction bases with no gene match: 11. The DNA for the CDR3 is TGCGCCAGCAGCCTTAGAGGGACAGAACTTATGAACACTGAAGCTTTCTTT. This translates into CASSLRGTELMNTEAFF.

This CDR3 reads CASSPRRGATNEKLFF. The CDR3 DNA sequence: TGTGCCAGCTCCCCCCGTAGGGGTGCAACTAATGAAAAACTGTTTTTT. V usage is TRBV18 and J usage is TRBJ1-4; weak D call: TRBD1 (5 bases). Trimming removed 6 bases from V and 0 bases from J, with 14 bases in between. This CDR3 is 16 amino acids long. Germline-derived CDR1 and CDR2 are KGHSH and LQKENI.

The rearrangement uses TRBV5-6 and TRBJ1-1; D possibly corresponds to TRBD1 (5 bases). The germline gives CDR1 SGHDT, CDR2 YYEEEE. The CDR3 is 12 amino acids. With 0 bases removed from V and 7 bases from J, the gap between germline ends came to 7 bases. The DNA of the CDR3 is TGTGCCAGCAGCTTGGCGACAGTTGAAGCTTTCTTT. It codes for CASSLATVEAFF.

This clone has only a few counts. J is TRBJ1-1 and V is TRBV18; D is ambiguous. This CDR3 has 15 residues. The V gene lost 1 base and the J gene lost 1 base, with 10 bases spanning the gap. The germline gives CDR1 KGHSH, CDR2 LQKENI. In DNA, the CDR3 is TGTGCCAGCTCACCACTGCCGGGGAGGAACACTGAAGCTTTCTTT. This gives the protein CASSPLPGRNTEAFF.

The chain employs TRBV19 and TRBJ2-5; no reliable D call. Germline assignment: CDR1 LNHDA and CDR2 SQIVND (reference sequence). Trimming shortened V by 6 bases and J by 5 bases, and 10 bases separated the two germline ends. The CDR3 loop spans 12 amino acids. CDR3 region: CASRQSGETQYF. CDR3 coding DNA: TGTGCCAGTAGACAGTCTGGGGAGACCCAGTACTTC.

This chain links TRBV7-2 with TRBJ2-5, with D perhaps matching TRBD1 or TRBD2 (5 bases each). CDR3 size: 13 residues. Germline V lookup: CDR1 SGHTA, CDR2 FQGNSA. Trimming shortened V by 6 bases and J by 6 bases, and 14 bases separated the two germline ends. CDR3: CASSPLGAKTQYF. The CDR3 bases are TGTGCCAGCAGTCCCCTCGGGGCGAAGACCCAGTACTTC.

The J gene is TRBJ1-5, the V gene TRBV2; D is undetermined. The V gene lost 5 bases and the J gene lost 1 base, with 6 bases spanning the gap. The CDR3 sequence is 13 residues long. Germline CDR1 and CDR2: SNHLY and FYNNEI. The CDR3 DNA reads as TGTGCCAGCAGTCGAGAAAGCAATCAGCCCCAGCATTTT. Translated: CASSRESNQPQHF.

The J gene is TRBJ2-7, the V gene TRBV28; D possibly matches TRBD1 or TRBD2 (5 bases each). The CDR3 covers 14 residues. Trimming took off 6 bases at V and 5 bases at J, with 17 bases between the two ends. In germline, CDR1 is MDHEN, CDR2 SYDVKM. The CDR3, as DNA: TGTGCCAGCAGACCCGGGACGGTGCGCCACGAGCAGTACTTC. Protein: CASRPGTVRHEQYF.

The chain has TRBV5-4 and TRBJ1-2, with D possibly TRBD1 on 6 matching bases. V lost 4 bases to trimming and J lost 2 bases, with 9 bases between them. Germline CDR1 is SGHNT and CDR2 is YYREEE (reference sequence). This CDR3 contains 13 residues. CDR3 loop: CASSVDSNYGYTF. CDR3 nucleotide sequence: TGTGCCAGCAGCGTGGACAGCAACTATGGCTACACCTTC.

The genes are TRBV6-5 and TRBJ1-5; 9 bases line up with TRBD1. The CDR3 extends over 15 amino acids. J was trimmed by 7 bases and V by 5 bases; bases with no gene match: 9. The germline gives CDR1 MNHEY, CDR2 SVGAGI. CDR3 DNA: TGTGCCAGCAGTAGAGGGGACAGGGAATCCCAGCCCCAGCATTTT. This translates into CASSRGDRESQPQHF.

The chain links TRBV5-1 to TRBJ1-1; D is uncertain. CDR1 is SGHRS, CDR2 YFSETQ, per germline. The CDR3 totals 14 residues. The ends were cut back, 4 bases at V and 1 base at J, with 11 bases in the middle. The CDR3 DNA is TGCGCCAGCAGCGTAGTAAGAGGGAACACTGAAGCTTTCTTT. It yields the protein CASSVVRGNTEAFF.

This chain links TRBV5-1 with TRBJ1-6; no clear D. Trimming removed 1 base from V and 9 bases from J, with 11 bases in between. There are 14 residues in the CDR3. Germline V gene data show CDR1 as SGHRS and CDR2 as YFSETQ. CDR3 in amino acids: CASSLSTTRSPLHF. For the CDR3, the DNA is TGCGCCAGCAGCTTGTCAACGACCCGTTCACCCCTCCACTTT.

The V gene is TRBV30, the J gene TRBJ2-7, with D possibly TRBD1 on 6 matching bases. Trimming shortened V by 0 bases and J by 3 bases, and 6 bases separated the two germline ends. Germline V gene data show CDR1 as GTSNPN and CDR2 as SVGIG (reference sequence). This CDR3 has 12 amino acids. Here the CDR3 DNA reads TGTGCCTGGAGTGTGGACAGCTACGAGCAGTACTTC. The encoded protein is CAWSVDSYEQYF.

The chain links TRBV6-5 to TRBJ2-2, with no clear D. Trimming cost V 5 bases and J 0 bases, with 10 bases left between them. CDR1 and CDR2 from the germline V gene are MNHEY and SVGAGI. The CDR3 has 15 residues. The CDR3 spells CASSQLSPNTGELFF. The CDR3 region has the DNA TGTGCCAGCAGTCAACTTAGCCCGAACACCGGGGAGCTGTTTTTT.

The chain has TRBV19 and TRBJ1-3; D remains ambiguous. The germline CDR1 and CDR2 sequences are LNHDA and SQIVND (reference sequence). Trimming removed 5 bases from V and 4 bases from J, with 12 bases in between. CDR3 length equals 14 residues. Here the CDR3 DNA reads TGTGCCAGTAGTTATCGCTCCCGAGGAAACACCATATATTTT. It encodes CASSYRSRGNTIYF.

The J gene is TRBJ1-5, the V gene TRBV12-3 or TRBV12-4, with a weak D call TRBD1 (5 bases). The germline V and J ends were trimmed by 7 bases and 4 bases, with 11 bases remaining between them. This CDR3 spans 13 amino acids. Here the CDR3 DNA reads TGTGCCAGCAACGAGGGGCAGAATCAGCCCCAGCATTTT. Translation: CASNEGQNQPQHF.

This clone was counted once. The genes are TRBV18 and TRBJ1-3, with 7 bases matching TRBD1. V was clipped by 6 bases and J by 0 bases; unmatched bases: 5. CDR1 and CDR2 from the germline V gene are KGHSH and LQKENI. The CDR3 is 15 amino acids. CDR3 sequence: CASSPGQNSGNTIYF. CDR3 sequence (DNA): TGTGCCAGCTCCCCGGGACAGAACTCTGGAAACACCATATATTTT.